This entry concerns a single T cell receptor (beta chain). Its specificity is unknown. CDR3 length: 14 residues. CDR1 is SGHRS and CDR2 is YFSETQ in the germline V gene. V was clipped by 2 bases and J by 4 bases; unmatched bases: 3. This record belongs to a study of cytomegalovirus exposure and HLA in healthy donors. Study results and limitations: Using the classifier, cytomegalovirus status was reportedly diagnosed with high specificity and sensitivity. The listing of 150 to 200 TCR beta chains classed them as cytomegalovirus-associated. Specificity of a few CMV-associated chains for CMV antigens was verified in vitro. Rare sequences made up most TCRs, while some public TCRs were found in many donors.

The protocol was immunoSEQ multiplex PCR, while the TCRdb copy is restricted to in-frame clones and leaves out a portion. The sample yields about 140,000 clones, roughly 86% seen once. The V gene is TRBV5-1, the J gene TRBJ2-5; TRBD1 matches at 9 bases. The receptor was derived from a man aged 18 to 29 in good health and CMV-seropositive. Sequenced: PBMCs. The CDR3 loop reads CASSFSQGAETQYF. CDR3 in DNA: TGCGCCAGCAGCTTCTCACAGGGGGCAGAGACCCAGTACTTC. Filled out from reference TRBV5-1 and TRBJ2-5, the complete variable domain reads KAGVTQTPRYLIKTRGQQVTLSCSPISGHRSVSWYQQTPGQGLQFLFEYFSETQRNKGNFPGRFSGRQFSNSRSEMNVSTLELGDSALYLCASSFSQGAETQYFGPGTRLLVL.